The 3 T cell receptor beta chains reported below all come from one sample, sequenced in a study of molecular identifiers for immune sequencing clone quantification. TCRdb processed the PCR reads anew with MiXCR; each CDR3 protein has one entry. The table records about 510,000 distinct CDR3 sequences, around 23% of them present only once. Material: naive CD8+ T cells from blood, with Jurkat cell RNA spiked in. Subset given: FACS-sorted CD8+CD4-CCR7+CD45RA+ naive T cells. These receptors originate from a human donor in good health. Some libraries in this study had Jurkat cell RNA spiked in.

CDR3 in amino acids: CASSHAGPGGAFF. The DNA of the CDR3 is TGTGCCAGCAGTCATGCCGGACCCGGGGGCGCTTTCTTT. This chain connects TRBV12-3 or TRBV12-4 to TRBJ1-1; a weak D match, TRBD1 (6 bases). V was clipped by 5 bases and J by 11 bases, with 18 bases between them. The CDR3 length is 13 residues.

The V and J genes are TRBV19 and TRBJ1-1, with no clear D. The ends were cut back, 4 bases at V and 4 bases at J, with 10 bases in the middle. The CDR3 length is 13 residues. CDR1 is LNHDA, CDR2 SQIVND, per germline (reference sequence). Here the CDR3 DNA reads TGTGCCAGTAGTACCCTAGAGTTCACTGAAGCTTTCTTT. Its protein product is CASSTLEFTEAFF.

To note about this clonotype: This could be a read error, since a much larger clone is one nucleotide away. V gene TRBV29-1 combines with J gene TRBJ1-1; D call uncertain. Germline CDR1 is SQVTM and CDR2 is ANQGSEA. This CDR3 contains 14 residues. Trimming stripped 4 bases from V and 1 base from J, with 13 bases between. DNA for the CDR3: TGCAGCGTTGGCTATCGCACGAGGAACACTGAAGCTTTCTTT. Protein: CSVGYRTRNTEAFF.